This T cell receptor beta chain was sequenced in a study of T cell responses to AZD1222 COVID-19 vaccine. On the study more broadly: Second-dose recipients at about 4 or about 12 weeks were treated as one pooled group. General study findings and limits: The reported proportion of spike-specific TCRs targeting unmutated variant regions was nearly half. Across spike, vaccine-associated CD4 TCRs were found, dominant at 160-218 and 743-854. Spike-specific TCR breadth and depth rose after two AZD1222 doses.

Produced via immunoSEQ multiplex PCR; TCRdb's table is partial and in-frame only. The sample has nearly 110,000 clones, approximately 88% seen once. This CDR3 region has 18 residues. Per the germline V gene, CDR1 is MDHEN and CDR2 is SYDVKM. Trimming cost V 2 bases and J 5 bases; bases outside gene matches: 13. On this clone itself: Antigen unknown.

The chain is built from TRBV28 and TRBJ2-1, with 9 bases that match TRBD2. The specimen comprised peripheral blood, sampled on day 0 of AZD1222 vaccination. This sequence was found in an adult in good health. This chain's CDR3 is CASSLPQGLAGRDNEQFF. The CDR3 bases are TGTGCCAGCAGTTTACCTCAGGGGCTAGCGGGGAGGGACAATGAGCAGTTCTTC.